Presented here are 19 T cell receptor beta chains from one specimen sequenced in a study of Graves' ophthalmopathy and Graves' hyperthyroidism. CDR3 regions of TCR beta were amplified from RNA transcripts. Scientists carried out first-round RT-PCR using HTBI primers and then a second-round multiplex PCR. From the multiplex PCR reads, TCRdb called clonotypes with MiXCR, one entry per CDR3 protein. This sample has roughly 500,000 distinct CDR3 sequences, with about an eighth found just once. The sequenced sample was blood. These receptors came from a woman aged 25 to 39 with Graves' ophthalmopathy.

The genes are TRBV30 and TRBJ1-1; no clear D. CDR3 length: 14 amino acids. The germline gives CDR1 GTSNPN, CDR2 SVGIG (reference sequence). V lost 2 bases to trimming and J lost 1 base, with 11 bases between them. This CDR3 is CAWSLTGRNTEAFF. CDR3 in DNA: TGTGCCTGGAGTCTGACGGGAAGGAACACTGAAGCTTTCTTT.

This clonotype came up many times. DNA for the CDR3: TGTGCCAGCAGTTTAAGCACAGGGGTGTCACCCCTCCACTTT. Translated, it gives CASSLSTGVSPLHF. The V call is TRBV12-3 or TRBV12-4, the J call TRBJ1-6; 7 positions agree with TRBD1. The CDR3 is 14 amino acids. Trimming cost V 2 bases and J 10 bases; bases outside gene matches: 5.

This clonotype occurred many times. This chain connects TRBV2 to TRBJ2-7; TRBD1 aligns across 7 bases. Germline V gene data show CDR1 as SNHLY and CDR2 as FYNNEI. The J segment lost 5 bases and the V segment lost 6 bases, leaving 19 bases of the junction unmatched. CDR3 length: 17 amino acids. The CDR3 DNA sequence: TGTGCCAGCAGCCTTACAGGGGTCAGCAAAGGGGCCGACGAGCAGTACTTC. It translates to CASSLTGVSKGADEQYF.

This sequence joins TRBV2 and TRBJ1-1, with D tentatively TRBD1 (6 bases). The CDR3 is 14 residues long. Germline CDR1 and CDR2: SNHLY and FYNNEI. Trimming cost V 6 bases and J 5 bases, with 16 bases left between them. The DNA of the CDR3 is TGTGCCAGCAGCGCACAGGGTGGGGGGACTGAAGCTTTCTTT. It translates to CASSAQGGGTEAFF.

This clonotype appeared many times. The J gene is TRBJ2-5, the V gene TRBV11-2; D is unclear. Per germline, CDR1 SGHAT and CDR2 FQNNGV. The CDR3 loop spans 16 amino acids. Trimming stripped 4 bases from V and 5 bases from J, with 20 bases between. CDR3 region: CASSSPVVRSKETQYF. The CDR3 coding sequence is TGTGCCAGCAGCTCCCCAGTCGTGCGTTCTAAGGAGACCCAGTACTTC.

This clonotype was seen at least ten times. The chain uses TRBV15 and TRBJ1-5; D ambiguous. The germline CDR1 and CDR2 sequences are LNHNV and YYDKDF (reference sequence). The V end lost 5 bases, the J end lost 0 bases, and 11 bases lay between the germline ends. The CDR3 contains 15 residues. The CDR3 reads CATSPSDGSNQPQHF. The CDR3 DNA sequence: TGTGCCACCAGCCCATCCGACGGTAGCAATCAGCCCCAGCATTTT.

This clonotype has at least ten counts. The chain is built from TRBV20-1 and TRBJ1-2; 8 positions match TRBD1. CDR3 length: 15 residues. V was pared by 0 bases and J by 4 bases, with 7 bases of the junction left unmatched. Looked up from germline, CDR1 is DFQATT and CDR2 is SNEGSKA (reference sequence). The CDR3 sequence: CSARDGQGTVYGYTF. The CDR3 nucleotides read TGCAGTGCTAGAGATGGACAGGGCACTGTCTATGGCTACACCTTC.

V is TRBV9 and J is TRBJ1-1; no definite D call. This CDR3 comprises 13 residues. V was trimmed by 4 bases and J by 5 bases, leaving 12 bases between them. Germline CDR1 reads SGDLS; CDR2 reads YYNGEE. The CDR3 spells CASSTSIRTEAFF. CDR3 DNA: TGTGCCAGCAGCACGTCCATTCGGACTGAAGCTTTCTTT.

The table lists this clonotype with many counts. J is TRBJ2-7 and V is TRBV12-3 or TRBV12-4; D uncertain. Between the trimmed V and J ends, which lost 3 bases and 0 bases, there was a span of 3 bases. This CDR3 has 12 amino acids. The CDR3 loop reads CASSFLSYEQYF. The CDR3 bases are TGTGCCAGCAGTTTCCTCTCCTACGAGCAGTACTTC.

This clonotype came up many times. This chain links TRBV6-2 or TRBV6-3 with TRBJ2-7, with 12 bases aligning to TRBD2. Per the germline V gene, CDR1 is MNHEY and CDR2 is SVGEGT. V shed 5 bases, J shed 5 bases, and the junction held 10 bases outside the gene matches. The CDR3 totals 16 residues. Written as DNA, the CDR3 is TGTGCCAGCAGTACCCAGACTAGCGGGAGTGTAAACGAGCAGTACTTC. Residues: CASSTQTSGSVNEQYF.

This clonotype was picked up many times. J is TRBJ1-2 and V is TRBV12-3 or TRBV12-4; no definite D call. Trimming left V 6 bases short and J 3 bases short, with 11 bases between. The length of the CDR3 is 13 residues. The DNA for the CDR3 is TGTGCCAGCAGCCCGGAAAGCTACTATGGCTACACCTTC. It translates to CASSPESYYGYTF.

This clonotype was seen many times. The chain couples TRBV2 to TRBJ1-3; D gene ambiguous. The CDR3 spans 15 residues. With 7 bases removed from V and 0 bases from J, the gap between germline ends came to 13 bases. Germline V gives CDR1 SNHLY, CDR2 FYNNEI. The CDR3 loop is CASTESQSSGNTIYF. CDR3 coding DNA: TGTGCCAGCACGGAGTCTCAGAGCTCTGGAAACACCATATATTTT. Variable domain in full (rest from reference TRBV2 and TRBJ1-3): EPEVTQTPSHQVTQMGQEVILRCVPISNHLYFYWYRQILGQKVEFLVSFYNNEISEKSEIFDDQFSVERPDGSNFTLKIRSTKLEDSAMYFCASTESQSSGNTIYFGEGSWLTVV.

This clonotype was seen many times. V is TRBV6-2 or TRBV6-3 and J is TRBJ1-1, with 10 positions matching TRBD1. Trimming removed 0 bases from V and 0 bases from J; junction bases left unmatched: 1. This CDR3 is built from 16 residues. Looked up from germline, CDR1 is MNHEY and CDR2 is SVGEGT. The CDR3 DNA is TGTGCCAGCAGTTACTCGACAGGGGGCTTGAACACTGAAGCTTTCTTT. Encoded protein: CASSYSTGGLNTEAFF.

The chain recombines TRBV2 with TRBJ2-7, with D possibly being TRBD1 or TRBD2 (5 bases each). CDR3 length: 13 residues. Trimming left V 7 bases short and J 0 bases short, with 10 bases between. Germline CDR1 and CDR2: SNHLY and FYNNEI. The CDR3 protein is CASMWGSSYEQYF. Here the CDR3 DNA reads TGTGCCAGCATGTGGGGGAGCTCCTACGAGCAGTACTTC.

The gene calls are TRBV5-1 and TRBJ1-2; maybe TRBD1 (6 bases). Germline CDR1 SGHRS, CDR2 YFSETQ. V was trimmed by 1 base and J by 7 bases, leaving 11 bases between them. The CDR3 is 13 amino acids. The CDR3 spells CASSLLGAFGYTF. The CDR3, as DNA: TGCGCCAGCAGCTTGCTGGGGGCTTTTGGCTACACCTTC.

Of note for this clonotype: A much more abundant neighbour one base away suggests this may be a read error. The rearrangement uses TRBV30 and TRBJ1-1; D ambiguous. CDR3 size: 11 residues. Germline V lookup: CDR1 GTSNPN, CDR2 SVGIG (reference sequence). The CDR3 region is CSWSVGIEAFF. The CDR3 coding sequence is TGTTCCTGGAGTGTAGGGATTGAAGCTTTCTTT.

At least ten counts were recorded for this clonotype. V usage is TRBV6-1 and J usage is TRBJ1-5, with D possibly TRBD1 on 6 matching bases. Germline CDR1 MNHNS, CDR2 SASEGT. The ends were cut back, 6 bases at V and 6 bases at J, with 18 bases in the middle. The CDR3 sequence is 15 residues long. The chain's CDR3 is CASSDEAGGSQPQHF. CDR3 nucleotide sequence: TGTGCCAGCAGCGACGAGGCGGGGGGCTCTCAGCCCCAGCATTTT.

The table lists this clonotype with many counts. The chain couples TRBV20-1 to TRBJ1-5; weak D call: TRBD1 (5 bases). V was pared by 4 bases and J by 2 bases, with 12 bases between. Germline V lookup: CDR1 DFQATT, CDR2 SNEGSKA (reference sequence). The CDR3 is 14 residues long. In DNA form, the CDR3 reads TGCAGTGCTAACCAGGGAGGTGGCAATCAGCCCCAGCATTTT. Translating gives CSANQGGGNQPQHF.

This clonotype was detected ten times or more. The gene calls are TRBV27 and TRBJ1-1; D remains ambiguous. Trimming left V 2 bases short and J 1 base short, with 5 bases between. Germline lookup yields CDR1 MNHEY and CDR2 SMNVEV (reference sequence). The CDR3 length is 13 residues. CDR3 sequence: CASSLNENTEAFF. CDR3 bases: TGTGCCAGCAGTTTAAATGAGAACACTGAAGCTTTCTTT.